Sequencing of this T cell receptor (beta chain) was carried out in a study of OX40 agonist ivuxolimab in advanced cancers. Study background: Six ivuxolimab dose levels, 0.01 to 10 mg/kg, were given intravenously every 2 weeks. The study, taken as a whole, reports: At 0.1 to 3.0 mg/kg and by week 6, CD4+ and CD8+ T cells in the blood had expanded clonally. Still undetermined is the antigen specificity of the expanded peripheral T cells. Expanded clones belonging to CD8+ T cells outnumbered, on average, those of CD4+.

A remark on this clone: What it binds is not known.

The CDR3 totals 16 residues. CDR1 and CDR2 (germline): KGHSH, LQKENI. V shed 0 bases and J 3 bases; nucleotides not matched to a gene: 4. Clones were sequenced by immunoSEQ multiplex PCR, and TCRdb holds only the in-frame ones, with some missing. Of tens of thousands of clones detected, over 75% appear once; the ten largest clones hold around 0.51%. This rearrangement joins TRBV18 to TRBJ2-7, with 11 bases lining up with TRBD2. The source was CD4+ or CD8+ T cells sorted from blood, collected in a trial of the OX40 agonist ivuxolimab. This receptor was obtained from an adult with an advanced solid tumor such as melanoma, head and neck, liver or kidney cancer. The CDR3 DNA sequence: TGTGCCAGCTCACCACCGAGACTAGCGGGATTCTACGAGCAGTACTTC. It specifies CASSPPRLAGFYEQYF.